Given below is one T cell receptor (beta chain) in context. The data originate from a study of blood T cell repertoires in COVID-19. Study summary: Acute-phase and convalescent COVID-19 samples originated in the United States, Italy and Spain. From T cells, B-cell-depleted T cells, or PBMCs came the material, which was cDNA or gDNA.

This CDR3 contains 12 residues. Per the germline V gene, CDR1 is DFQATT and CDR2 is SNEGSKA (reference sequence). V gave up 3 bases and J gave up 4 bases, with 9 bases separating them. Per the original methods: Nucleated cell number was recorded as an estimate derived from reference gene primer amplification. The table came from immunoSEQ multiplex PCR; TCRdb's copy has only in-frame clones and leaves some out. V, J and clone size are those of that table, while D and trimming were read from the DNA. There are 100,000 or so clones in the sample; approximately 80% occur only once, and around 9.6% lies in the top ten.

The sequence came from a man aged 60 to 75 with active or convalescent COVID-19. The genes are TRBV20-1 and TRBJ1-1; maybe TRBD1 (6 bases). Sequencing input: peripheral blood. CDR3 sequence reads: CSASPRGTEAFF. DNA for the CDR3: TGCAGTGCTAGTCCCAGGGGCACTGAAGCTTTCTTT.